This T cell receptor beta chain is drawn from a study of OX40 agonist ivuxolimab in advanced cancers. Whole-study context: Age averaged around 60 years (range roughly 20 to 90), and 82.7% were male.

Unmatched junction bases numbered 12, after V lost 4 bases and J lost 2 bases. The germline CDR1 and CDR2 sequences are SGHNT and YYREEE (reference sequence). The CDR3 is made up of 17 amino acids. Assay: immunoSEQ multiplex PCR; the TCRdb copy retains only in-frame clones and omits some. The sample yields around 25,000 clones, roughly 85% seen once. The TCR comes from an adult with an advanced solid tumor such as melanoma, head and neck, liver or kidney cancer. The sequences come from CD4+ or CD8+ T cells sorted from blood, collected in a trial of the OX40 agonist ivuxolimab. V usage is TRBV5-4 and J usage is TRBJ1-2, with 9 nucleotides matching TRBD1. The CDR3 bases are TGTGCCAGCAGCCCCCCCGGGACAGGGACCTTAAACTATGGCTACACCTTC. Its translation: CASSPPGTGTLNYGYTF.